The 5 T cell receptor beta chains presented below share a single source sample, sequenced in a study of Tregs in tolerant kidney transplant recipients. Some clones are missing from TCRdb's copy, which holds only in-frame ones; the method was immunoSEQ multiplex PCR. The table includes 15,000 to 20,000 clones, around 71% detected once. No antigen has been assigned to these receptors. Material for sequencing was Tregs from blood cultured with allogeneic cells. The source is a human donor in good health.

The chain uses TRBV16 and TRBJ2-5; D remains ambiguous. The CDR3 has 12 amino acids. V shed 6 bases and J shed 5 bases, with 10 bases lying between them. Germline V CDR1 and CDR2: KGHSY, FQNENV. The CDR3 sequence: CASSPGSETQYF. CDR3 nucleotides: TGTGCCAGCAGTCCCGGTTCTGAGACCCAGTACTTC.

The chain links TRBV30 to TRBJ2-2; weak D call: TRBD1 (6 bases). CDR3 length: 14 amino acids. From germline, CDR1 is GTSNPN and CDR2 SVGIG (reference sequence). The V gene lost 1 base and the J gene lost 7 bases, with 13 bases spanning the gap. In DNA form, the CDR3 reads TGTGCCTGGAGTGCCCAGGGACATGTCGGGGAGCTGTTTTTT. Translating it yields CAWSAQGHVGELFF.

J is TRBJ2-5 and V is TRBV21-1; no check of the table's D call, TRBD1, against the DNA was made. TRBV21-1 is flagged as a pseudogene. This CDR3 spans 18 amino acids. This CDR3 reads CASSKEGAGQAFPGTQYF. The CDR3 DNA reads TGTGCCAGCAGCAAAGAGGGGGCGGGACAGGCCTTTCCGGGGACCCAGTACTTC.

Note on this clone: This sample also contains other DNA sequences that code for the same CDR3. The chain is built from TRBV5-5 and TRBJ1-2, with D unclear. CDR3 length: 15 residues. Germline V gives CDR1 SGHKS, CDR2 YYEKEE (reference sequence). Trimming shortened V by 4 bases and J by 3 bases, and 16 bases separated the two germline ends. CDR3 region: CASSPLPDGYYGYTF. The CDR3 DNA follows: TGTGCCAGCAGCCCGTTGCCTGATGGTTACTATGGCTACACCTTC.

The J gene is TRBJ2-5, the V gene TRBV5-1; D remains unclear. Per germline, CDR1 SGHRS and CDR2 YFSETQ. V lost 2 bases, J lost 2 bases, and 10 bases lay in between. The CDR3 consists of 14 residues. In DNA, the CDR3 is TGCGCCAGCAGCTTTCGCGCCTGGCAAGAGACCCAGTACTTC. It specifies CASSFRAWQETQYF.